This T cell receptor (beta chain) was recovered during a study of shared clonotypes between healthy human individuals. From CD4+ cells came CD45RA+ naive and CD45RA-negative memory subsets. This clone was observed once. The antigen is undetermined. Clones were read by immunoSEQ multiplex PCR, and TCRdb kept only the in-frame ones, dropping some. Among about 1.5 million clones listed, roughly 97% were seen once. V was pared by 7 bases and J by 1 base, with 5 bases between. CDR1 and CDR2 (germline): PRHDT, FYEKMQ (reference sequence). This CDR3 spans 12 amino acids. Study results and caveats: With few donors, the genetic and exposure-history diversity represented was limited. Clonotypes shared by all four sorted-subset donors had higher generation probabilities than non-shared clonotypes.

V and J are TRBV13 and TRBJ1-3; D remains unclear. The TCR was taken from a man aged 25-45 years in good health. The source material was naive CD4+ T cells sorted from blood. Subset denoted: CD45RA+ positively selected. The chain's CDR3 is CASIPSGNTIYF. The CDR3 region has the DNA TGTGCCAGCATCCCATCTGGAAACACCATATATTTT.